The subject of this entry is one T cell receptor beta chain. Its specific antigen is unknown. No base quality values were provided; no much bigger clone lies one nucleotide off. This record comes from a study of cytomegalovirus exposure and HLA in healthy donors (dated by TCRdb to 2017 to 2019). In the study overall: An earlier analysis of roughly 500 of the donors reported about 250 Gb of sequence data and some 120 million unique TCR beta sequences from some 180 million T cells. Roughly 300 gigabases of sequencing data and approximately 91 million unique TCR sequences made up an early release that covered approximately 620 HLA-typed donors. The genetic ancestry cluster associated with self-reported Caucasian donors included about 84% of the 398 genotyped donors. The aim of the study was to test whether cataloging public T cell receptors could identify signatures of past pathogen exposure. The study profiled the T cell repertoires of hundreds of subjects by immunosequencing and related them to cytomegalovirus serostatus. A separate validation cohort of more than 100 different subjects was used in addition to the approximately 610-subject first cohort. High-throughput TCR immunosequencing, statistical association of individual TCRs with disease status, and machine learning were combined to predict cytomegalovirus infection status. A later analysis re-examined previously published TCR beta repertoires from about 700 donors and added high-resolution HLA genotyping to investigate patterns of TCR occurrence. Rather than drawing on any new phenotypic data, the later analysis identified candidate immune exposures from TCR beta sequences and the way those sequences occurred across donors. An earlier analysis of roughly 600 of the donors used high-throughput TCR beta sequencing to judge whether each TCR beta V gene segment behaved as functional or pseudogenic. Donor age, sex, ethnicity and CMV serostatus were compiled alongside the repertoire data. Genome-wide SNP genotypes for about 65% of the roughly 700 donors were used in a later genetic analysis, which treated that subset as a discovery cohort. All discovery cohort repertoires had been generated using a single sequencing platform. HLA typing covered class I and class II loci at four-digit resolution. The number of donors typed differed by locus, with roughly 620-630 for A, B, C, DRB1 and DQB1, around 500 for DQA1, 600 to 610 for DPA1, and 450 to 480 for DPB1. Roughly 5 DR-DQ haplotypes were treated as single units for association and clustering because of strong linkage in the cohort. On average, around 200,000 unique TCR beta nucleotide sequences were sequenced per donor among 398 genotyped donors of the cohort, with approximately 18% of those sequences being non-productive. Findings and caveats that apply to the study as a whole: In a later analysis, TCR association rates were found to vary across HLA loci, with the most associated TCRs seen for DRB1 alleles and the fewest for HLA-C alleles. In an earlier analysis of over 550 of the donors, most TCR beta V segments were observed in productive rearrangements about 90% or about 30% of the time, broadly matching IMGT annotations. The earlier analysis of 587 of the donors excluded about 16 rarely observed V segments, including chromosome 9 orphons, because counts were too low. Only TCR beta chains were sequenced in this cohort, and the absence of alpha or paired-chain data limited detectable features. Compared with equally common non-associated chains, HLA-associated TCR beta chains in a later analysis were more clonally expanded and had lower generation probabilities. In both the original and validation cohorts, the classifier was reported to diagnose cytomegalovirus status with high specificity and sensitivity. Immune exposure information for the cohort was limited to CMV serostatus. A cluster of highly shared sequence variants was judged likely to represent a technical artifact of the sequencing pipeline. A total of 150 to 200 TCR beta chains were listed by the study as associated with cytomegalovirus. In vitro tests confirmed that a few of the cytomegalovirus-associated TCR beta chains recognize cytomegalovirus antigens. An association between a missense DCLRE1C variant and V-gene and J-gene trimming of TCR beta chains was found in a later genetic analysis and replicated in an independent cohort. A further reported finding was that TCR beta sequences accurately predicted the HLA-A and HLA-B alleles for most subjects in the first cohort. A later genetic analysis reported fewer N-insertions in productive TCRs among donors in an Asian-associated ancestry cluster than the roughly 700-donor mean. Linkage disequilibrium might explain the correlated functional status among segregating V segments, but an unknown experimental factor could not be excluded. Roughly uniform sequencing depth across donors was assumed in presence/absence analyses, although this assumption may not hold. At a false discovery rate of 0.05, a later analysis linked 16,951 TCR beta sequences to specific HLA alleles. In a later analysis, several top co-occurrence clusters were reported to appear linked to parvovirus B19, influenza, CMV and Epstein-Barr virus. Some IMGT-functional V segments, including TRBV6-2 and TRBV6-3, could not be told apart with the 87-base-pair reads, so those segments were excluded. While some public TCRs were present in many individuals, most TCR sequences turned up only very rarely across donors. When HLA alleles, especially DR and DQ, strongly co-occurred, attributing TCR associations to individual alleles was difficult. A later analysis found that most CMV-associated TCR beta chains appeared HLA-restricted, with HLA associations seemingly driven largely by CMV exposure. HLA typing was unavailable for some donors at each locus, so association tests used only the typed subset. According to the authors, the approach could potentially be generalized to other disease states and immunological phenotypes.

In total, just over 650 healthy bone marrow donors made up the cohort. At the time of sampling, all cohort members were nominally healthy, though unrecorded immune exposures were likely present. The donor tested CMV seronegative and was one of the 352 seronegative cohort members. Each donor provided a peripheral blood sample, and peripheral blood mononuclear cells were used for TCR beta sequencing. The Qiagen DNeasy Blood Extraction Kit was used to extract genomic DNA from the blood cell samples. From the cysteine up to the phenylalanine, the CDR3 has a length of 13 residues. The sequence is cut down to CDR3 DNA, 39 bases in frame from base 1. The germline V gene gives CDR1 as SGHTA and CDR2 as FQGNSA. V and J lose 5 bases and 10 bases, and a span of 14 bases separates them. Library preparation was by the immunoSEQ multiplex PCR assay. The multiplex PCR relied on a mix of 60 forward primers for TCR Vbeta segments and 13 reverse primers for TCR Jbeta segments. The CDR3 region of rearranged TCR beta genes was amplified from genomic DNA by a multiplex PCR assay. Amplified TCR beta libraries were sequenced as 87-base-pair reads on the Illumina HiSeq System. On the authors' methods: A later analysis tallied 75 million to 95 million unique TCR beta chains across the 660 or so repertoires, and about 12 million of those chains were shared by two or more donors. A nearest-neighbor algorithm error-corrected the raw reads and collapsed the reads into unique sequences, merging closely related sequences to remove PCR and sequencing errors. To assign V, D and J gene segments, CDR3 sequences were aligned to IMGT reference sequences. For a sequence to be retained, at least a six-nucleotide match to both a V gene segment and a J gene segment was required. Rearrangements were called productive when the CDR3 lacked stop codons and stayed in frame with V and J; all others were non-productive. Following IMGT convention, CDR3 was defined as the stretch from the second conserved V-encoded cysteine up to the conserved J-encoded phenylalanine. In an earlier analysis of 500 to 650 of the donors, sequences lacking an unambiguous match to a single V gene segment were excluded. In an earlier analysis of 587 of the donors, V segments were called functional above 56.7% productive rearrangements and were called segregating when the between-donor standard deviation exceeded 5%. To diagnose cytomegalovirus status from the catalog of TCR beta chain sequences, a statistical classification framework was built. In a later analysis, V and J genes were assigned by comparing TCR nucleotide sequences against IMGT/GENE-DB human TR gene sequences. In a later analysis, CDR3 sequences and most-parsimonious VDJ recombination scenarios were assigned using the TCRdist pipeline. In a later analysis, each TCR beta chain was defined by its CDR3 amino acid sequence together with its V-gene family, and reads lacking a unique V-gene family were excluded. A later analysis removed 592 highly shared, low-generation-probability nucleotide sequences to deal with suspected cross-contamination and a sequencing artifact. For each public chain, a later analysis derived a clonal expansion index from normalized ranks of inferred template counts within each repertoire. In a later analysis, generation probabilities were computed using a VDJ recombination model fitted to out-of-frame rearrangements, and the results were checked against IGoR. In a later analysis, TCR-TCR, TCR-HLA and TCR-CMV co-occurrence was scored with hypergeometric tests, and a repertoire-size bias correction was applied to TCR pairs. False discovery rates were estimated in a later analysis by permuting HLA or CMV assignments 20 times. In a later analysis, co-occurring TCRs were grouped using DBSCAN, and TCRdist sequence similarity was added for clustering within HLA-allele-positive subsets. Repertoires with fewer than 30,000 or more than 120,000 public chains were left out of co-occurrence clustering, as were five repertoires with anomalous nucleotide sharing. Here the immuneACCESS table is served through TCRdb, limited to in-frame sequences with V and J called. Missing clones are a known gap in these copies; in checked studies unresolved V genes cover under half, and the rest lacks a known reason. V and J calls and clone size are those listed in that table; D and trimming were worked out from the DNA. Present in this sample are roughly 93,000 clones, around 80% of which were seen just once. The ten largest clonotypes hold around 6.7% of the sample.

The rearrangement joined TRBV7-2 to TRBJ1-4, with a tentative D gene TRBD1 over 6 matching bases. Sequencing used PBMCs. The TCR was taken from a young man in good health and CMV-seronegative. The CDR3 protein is CASSPGEWAKLFF. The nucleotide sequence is TGTGCCAGCAGCCCAGGGGAATGGGCAAAACTGTTTTTT.